The 26 T cell receptor beta chains below come from one sample, sequenced in a study of metastatic and nonmetastatic thyroid tumors. No treatment had been given to any patient before thyroid surgery. TCRdb reprocessed the PCR reads via MiXCR. The sample lists 10,000 to 13,000 clones, 38% occurring once. Sequenced material: tumor tissue. The receptors come from a female donor with papillary thyroid cancer or a benign thyroid nodule (not recorded which). Some clones in this sample may be carry-over from other donors' samples.

This clone has only one observation. The chain combines TRBV20-1 with TRBJ2-3, with TRBD2 matching 10 bases. This CDR3 is 14 amino acids long. The V gene end was trimmed by 4 bases and the J gene end by 5 bases; junction bases not matched to a gene: 6. CDR1 and CDR2 (germline): DFQATT, SNEGSKA (reference sequence). The CDR3 bases are TGCAGTGCTACGCCGGCTAGCGGGAGAGATACGCAGTATTTT. This encodes CSATPASGRDTQYF.

This clone came up many times. The chain recombines TRBV6-2 or TRBV6-3 with TRBJ2-7, with TRBD2 matching 12 bases. The germline V gene encodes CDR1 MNHEY and CDR2 SVGEGT. V trimming: 0 bases; J trimming: 5 bases; junction bases outside the gene matches: 14. The CDR3 has 19 residues. The CDR3 here is CASSYSNPLAGGLWDEQYF. In nucleotides, the CDR3 is TGTGCCAGCAGTTACTCGAACCCCCTAGCGGGAGGGCTCTGGGACGAGCAGTACTTC.

There are a few counts of this clone. Within the sample, other DNA sequences also encode this same CDR3. The chain links TRBV6-1 to TRBJ2-7; D call uncertain. The ends were cut back, 6 bases at V and 2 bases at J, with 8 bases in the middle. CDR3 length: 12 residues. Germline V CDR1 and CDR2: MNHNS, SASEGT. CDR3 DNA: TGTGCCAGCAGGGGGTTGGCCTACGAGCAGTACTTC. Translation gives CASRGLAYEQYF.

The chain has TRBV11-2 and TRBJ2-5; D is perhaps TRBD1 (5 bases). Germline loops: CDR1 SGHAT, CDR2 FQNNGV. Trimming took off 1 base at V and 5 bases at J, with 11 bases between the two ends. The CDR3 consists of 14 residues. The CDR3 spells CASSLASRVETQYF. The CDR3 bases are TGTGCCAGCAGCTTAGCTTCCAGGGTTGAGACCCAGTACTTC.

In this sample, this clone is large. The chain is built from TRBV7-2 and TRBJ1-2; D may be TRBD1 (5 bases). Germline V gene lookup returns CDR1 SGHTA and CDR2 FQGNSA. V was shortened by 5 bases and J by 4 bases, with 11 bases between the two germline ends. This CDR3 has 13 amino acids. The CDR3 coding sequence is TGTGCCAGCAGCGGTTCAGGGACCTATGGCTACACCTTC. As protein: CASSGSGTYGYTF.

This rearrangement joins TRBV7-2 to TRBJ2-5; TRBD2 agrees at 7 bases. Near its end, the DNA agrees better with TRBJ2-1, so the J call may be wrong. CDR3 size: 14 residues. CDR1 and CDR2 from the germline V gene are SGHTA and FQGNSA. Here the CDR3 reads CASSLAGVYNEQFF. The CDR3, as DNA: TGTGCCAGCAGCTTGGCGGGAGTCTACAATGAGCAGTTCTTC.

This clone came up a few times. This chain joins TRBV28 and TRBJ2-7, with D hard to call. The CDR3 length is 14 residues. Germline CDR1 and CDR2: MDHEN and SYDVKM. V lost 6 bases, J lost 0 bases, and 12 bases lay in between. CDR3 coding DNA: TGTGCCAGCAGCGACGGGCAGAGCTCCTACGAGCAGTACTTC. The encoded protein is CASSDGQSSYEQYF. The entire variable domain, with the rest obtained from reference TRBV28 and TRBJ2-7, is as follows: DVKVTQSSRYLVKRTGEKVFLECVQDMDHENMFWYRQDPGLGLRLIYFSYDVKMKEKGDIPEGYSVSREKKERFSLILESASTNQTSMYLCASSDGQSSYEQYFGPGTRLTVT.

This chain uses TRBV27 with TRBJ1-2; a weak D match, TRBD1 (6 bases). Germline CDR1 and CDR2: MNHEY and SMNVEV (reference sequence). With 0 bases removed from V and 8 bases from J, the gap between germline ends came to 22 bases. This CDR3 is built from 17 residues. CDR3 in amino acids: CASSLSGAGAGYIGYTF. Written as DNA, the CDR3 is TGTGCCAGCAGTTTATCGGGGGCTGGGGCAGGGTATATAGGCTACACCTTC.

The chain carries TRBV20-1 and TRBJ1-1, with a tentative D call TRBD1 (5 bases). CDR1 and CDR2 (germline): DFQATT, SNEGSKA (reference sequence). CDR3 length: 11 amino acids. The CDR3 region is CRADGQGILFF. The CDR3 DNA is TGCAGGGCTGACGGGCAGGGAATTCTTTTCTTT.

The rearrangement links TRBV9 to TRBJ1-5; D gene unclear. Germline CDR1 reads SGDLS; CDR2 reads YYNGEE. The CDR3 has 14 residues. Deletions cut 1 base from V and 3 bases from J, with 8 bases between. CDR3 coding DNA: TGTGCCAGCAGCGTAAGTGGGTTCAATCAGCCCCAGCATTTT. It specifies CASSVSGFNQPQHF.

In its sample, this clone was seen a few times. The genes are TRBV6-5 and TRBJ1-3; unclear D gene. CDR3 length equals 15 residues. Trimming removed 0 bases at V and 1 base at J, with 7 bases between. Germline V gene data show CDR1 as MNHEY and CDR2 as SVGAGI. The CDR3 region is CASSYSRDSGNTIYF. The CDR3 coding sequence is TGTGCCAGCAGTTACTCGAGGGATTCTGGAAACACCATATATTTT.

The rearrangement links TRBV2 to TRBJ1-5; no clear D gene. The V gene's germline CDR1 is SNHLY and CDR2 FYNNEI. Trimming shortened V by 4 bases and J by 1 base, and 8 bases separated the two germline ends. The CDR3 is 14 residues long. In DNA, the CDR3 is TGTGCCAGCAGTGGGACGATGAGCAATCAGCCCCAGCATTTT. Translation gives CASSGTMSNQPQHF.

This clone was counted between two and nine times. The rearrangement joins TRBV19 to TRBJ2-7; the match to TRBD2 covers 10 bases. Germline V gives CDR1 LNHDA, CDR2 SQIVND (reference sequence). The CDR3 consists of 14 residues. V lost 4 bases, J lost 0 bases, and 0 bases stayed unmatched. This CDR3 reads CASSRTSGSYEQYF. CDR3 sequence (DNA): TGTGCCAGTAGTAGGACTAGCGGCTCCTACGAGCAGTACTTC.

The genes are TRBV20-1 and TRBJ2-7, with 13 bases aligning to TRBD2. The CDR3 is made up of 16 amino acids. In germline, CDR1 is DFQATT, CDR2 SNEGSKA (reference sequence). The V segment lost 6 bases and the J segment 3 bases; nucleotides outside the gene matches: 11. The CDR3 sequence is CSAIGLAGVPSYEQYF. Written as DNA, the CDR3 is TGCAGTGCAATCGGACTAGCGGGAGTACCCAGCTACGAGCAGTACTTC.

Within the sample, this clone is large. The CDR3 nucleotides read TGTGCCAGCAGCTTAGGACAGTCTGTGACTGAGCAGTTCTTC. It codes for CASSLGQSVTEQFF. The chain is built from TRBV7-2 and TRBJ2-1; possibly TRBD1 for D (5 bases). The CDR3 has 14 amino acids. Germline V gives CDR1 SGHTA, CDR2 FQGNSA. Between the trimmed V and J ends, which lost 1 base and 9 bases, there was a span of 13 bases.

In this sample, this clone turned up a few times. The rearrangement links TRBV6-1 to TRBJ2-7, with 8 bases aligning to TRBD1. This CDR3 is 13 amino acids long. CDR1 and CDR2 from the germline V gene are MNHNS and SASEGT. V lost 8 bases to trimming and J lost 4 bases; unmatched junction nucleotides: 7. In DNA form, the CDR3 reads TGTGCCAGCCGGGCAGGGGGCAGGTACGAGCAGTACTTC. Amino acid sequence: CASRAGGRYEQYF.

The chain carries TRBV5-4 and TRBJ2-3; possibly TRBD2 for D (5 bases). Germline V gene data show CDR1 as SGHNT and CDR2 as YYREEE (reference sequence). The CDR3 contains 16 residues. With 1 base removed from V and 4 bases from J, the gap between germline ends came to 16 bases. The CDR3 reads CASSLRASRPSDTQYF. CDR3 in DNA: TGTGCCAGCAGCTTGAGGGCTAGCAGGCCGTCAGATACGCAGTATTTT.

The chain carries TRBV20-1 and TRBJ2-7; D possibly corresponds to TRBD1 (5 bases). Trimming pared 1 base from V and 3 bases from J, leaving 10 bases between. Germline V gene data show CDR1 as DFQATT and CDR2 as SNEGSKA (reference sequence). The CDR3 is 13 residues long. CDR3 nucleotides: TGCAGTGCTAGAGGACAGCACTACTACGAGCAGTACTTC. Encoded protein: CSARGQHYYEQYF.

This chain uses TRBV7-7 with TRBJ2-5; D is unresolved. The germline V gene has CDR1 SSHAT and CDR2 FNYEAQ (reference sequence). The V gene lost 1 base and the J gene lost 4 bases, with 10 bases spanning the gap. The CDR3 length is 14 residues. CDR3 amino acids: CASSLGPGGETQYF. DNA for the CDR3: TGTGCCAGCAGCTTAGGTCCGGGTGGAGAGACCCAGTACTTC.

This clone was detected a few times. The chain couples TRBV5-1 to TRBJ2-5, with D perhaps matching TRBD2 (6 bases). This CDR3 spans 16 amino acids. Germline CDR1 and CDR2: SGHRS and YFSETQ. Deletions cut 5 bases from V and 1 base from J, with 18 bases between. The CDR3 loop is CASRGDPLGGQETQYF. DNA of the CDR3: TGCGCCAGCAGAGGTGATCCCTTGGGGGGCCAAGAGACCCAGTACTTC.

V is TRBV9 and J is TRBJ2-3, with D unclear. This CDR3 contains 13 residues. CDR1 and CDR2 from the germline V gene are SGDLS and YYNGEE. The V end was cut by 2 bases, the J end by 1 base, with 5 bases between. In nucleotides, the CDR3 is TGTGCCAGCAGCGTCTTGGGCACAGATACGCAGTATTTT. Protein sequence: CASSVLGTDTQYF.

This clone appeared a single time. The chain links TRBV11-2 to TRBJ2-7, with D hard to call. Trimming shortened V by 8 bases and J by 2 bases, and 16 bases separated the two germline ends. The CDR3 loop spans 14 amino acids. In germline, CDR1 is SGHAT, CDR2 FQNNGV. The CDR3 sequence: CASALGFGTYEQYF. The DNA for the CDR3 is TGTGCCAGCGCCCTTGGGTTTGGTACCTACGAGCAGTACTTC.

By sample share, this clone is large. The chain uses TRBV9 and TRBJ2-1, with D possibly TRBD2 on 5 matching bases. CDR1 and CDR2 (germline): SGDLS, YYNGEE. The CDR3 has 15 residues. V shed 4 bases and J shed 4 bases, with 15 bases lying between them. For the CDR3, the DNA is TGTGCCAGCAGCCCAATCGGAGGAGAATACAATGAGCAGTTCTTC. It encodes CASSPIGGEYNEQFF.

The genes are TRBV6-1 and TRBJ1-5; D is undetermined. In germline, CDR1 is MNHNS, CDR2 SASEGT. Trimming removed 8 bases at V and 11 bases at J, with 16 bases between. The CDR3 contains 12 residues. The CDR3 bases are TGTGCCAGCCGGGCCCTGGGATGGTCCCAGCATTTT. Translating gives CASRALGWSQHF.

The rearrangement uses TRBV11-2 and TRBJ2-2, with D possibly being TRBD2 (6 bases). Trimming removed 5 bases at V and 3 bases at J, with 10 bases between. The CDR3 runs to 14 residues. Germline CDR1 reads SGHAT; CDR2 reads FQNNGV. The CDR3 nucleotides are TGTGCCAGCAGCCCTCAGCGGGACACCGGGGAGCTGTTTTTT. Its translation: CASSPQRDTGELFF.

This clone was picked up a small number of times. This rearrangement joins TRBV20-1 to TRBJ2-1; 9 bases are shared with TRBD2. The germline V gene has CDR1 DFQATT and CDR2 SNEGSKA (reference sequence). V was clipped by 6 bases and J by 2 bases; unmatched bases: 11. CDR3 length: 16 amino acids. CDR3 loop: CSAQTSGRATYNEQFF. The CDR3, as DNA: TGCAGTGCCCAGACTAGCGGCCGAGCGACCTACAATGAGCAGTTCTTC.